This entry lists 23 T cell receptor beta chains sequenced from one sample in a study of cytomegalovirus exposure and HLA in healthy donors. Some clones are missing from TCRdb's copy, which holds only in-frame ones; the method was immunoSEQ multiplex PCR. The data hold 330,000 or so clones, with approximately 90% observed a single time. The sequencing sample was made of PBMCs. The receptors derive from a woman younger than 30 in good health and CMV-seronegative.

The chain employs TRBV15 and TRBJ1-1; D gene ambiguous. The CDR3 has 14 amino acids. Germline V gene lookup returns CDR1 LNHNV and CDR2 YYDKDF (reference sequence). Trimming took off 2 bases at V and 0 bases at J, with 7 bases between the two ends. In DNA, the CDR3 is TGTGCCACCAGCAGACCCGACTTGAACACTGAAGCTTTCTTT. Amino acid sequence: CATSRPDLNTEAFF.

This chain links TRBV28 with TRBJ1-5; D unresolved. The germline V gene has CDR1 MDHEN and CDR2 SYDVKM. The CDR3 consists of 14 residues. Trimming stripped 1 base from V and 1 base from J, with 5 bases between. This CDR3 reads CASSLLVSNQPQHF. The DNA for the CDR3 is TGTGCCAGCAGTTTATTAGTGAGCAATCAGCCCCAGCATTTT.

The chain links TRBV19 to TRBJ2-7, with a weak D call TRBD1 (5 bases). The CDR3 sequence is 12 residues long. Trimming took 6 bases from V and 0 from J, leaving 6 bases between them. The germline V gene encodes CDR1 LNHDA and CDR2 SQIVND (reference sequence). CDR3 amino acids: CASRDNSYEQYF. The CDR3 DNA reads as TGTGCCAGTAGGGACAACTCCTACGAGCAGTACTTC.

The chain couples TRBV2 to TRBJ2-1, with D perhaps matching TRBD2 (6 bases). The CDR3 is 17 residues long. CDR1 and CDR2 from the germline V gene are SNHLY and FYNNEI. V lost 0 bases to trimming and J lost 0 bases, with 12 bases between them. The CDR3, as DNA: TGTGCCAGCAGTGAAGCATCGGGGAGGAGCTCCTACAATGAGCAGTTCTTC. Translated: CASSEASGRSSYNEQFF.

This clone was recorded a few times. The V and J genes are TRBV18 and TRBJ2-5; 8 bases map to TRBD1. CDR1 and CDR2 (germline): KGHSH, LQKENI. Losses at the gene ends were 2 bases for V and 6 bases for J; bases not matched to a gene: 5. The CDR3 totals 14 residues. CDR3 region: CASSPSDRVQTQYF. The DNA of the CDR3 is TGTGCCAGCTCACCATCGGACAGGGTACAGACCCAGTACTTC.

The V gene is TRBV5-4, the J gene TRBJ2-7, with 16 bases aligning to TRBD2. The J segment lost 7 bases and the V segment lost 4 bases, leaving 5 bases of the junction unmatched. Germline V gene lookup returns CDR1 SGHNT and CDR2 YYREEE (reference sequence). The CDR3 sequence is 15 residues long. CDR3 bases: TGTGCCAGCAGCGGGGGGACTAGCGGGAGGGAGGAGCAGTACTTC. It codes for CASSGGTSGREEQYF.

The chain links TRBV7-8 to TRBJ2-7, with 8 bases identical to TRBD2. After removal of 5 bases from V and 3 bases from J, the junction contained 12 bases not matched to a gene. CDR1 SGHVS and CDR2 FQNEAQ come from the germline V gene. The CDR3 spans 16 residues. This CDR3 is CASSQTSVVGFYEQYF. The CDR3 region has the DNA TGTGCCAGCAGCCAGACTAGCGTAGTGGGTTTCTACGAGCAGTACTTC.

This clone was seen a handful of times. The chain combines TRBV7-2 with TRBJ1-1; 7 bases are shared with TRBD1. Germline V gene lookup returns CDR1 SGHTA and CDR2 FQGNSA. The CDR3 is 16 amino acids. Trimming took 4 bases from V and 1 from J; bases not matched to a gene: 9. The CDR3 DNA follows: TGTGCCAGCAGCTACCCAGGGGGACGGAGGAACACTGAAGCTTTCTTT. Translated: CASSYPGGRRNTEAFF.

The gene calls are TRBV6-4 and TRBJ2-1; 7 positions match TRBD1. Germline lookup yields CDR1 MRHNA and CDR2 SNTAGT. There are 14 residues in the CDR3. V shed 2 bases and J 10 bases; nucleotides not matched to a gene: 8. CDR3 coding DNA: TGTGCCAGCAGTGACCGGGGCGACAGGGAAGAGCAGTTCTTC. Protein: CASSDRGDREEQFF.

This CDR3 is CASRTGLAGPPGLETQYF. The CDR3 DNA follows: TGTGCCAGCAGAACGGGACTAGCGGGACCGCCGGGGCTGGAGACCCAGTACTTC. The V call is TRBV7-2, the J call TRBJ2-5, with 13 positions matching TRBD2. The CDR3 has 18 residues. Germline V gene sequence: CDR1 SGHTA, CDR2 FQGNSA. V dropped 6 bases and J dropped 5; count of bases not matched to a gene: 15.

This clone has just a few counts. The CDR3 region has the DNA TGTGCCAGCTCACCTACTAGGACAGGACTTAACACTGAAGCTTTCTTT. This codes for CASSPTRTGLNTEAFF. J is TRBJ1-1 and V is TRBV18, with TRBD1 matching 7 bases. In germline, CDR1 is KGHSH, CDR2 LQKENI. There are 16 residues in the CDR3. The V gene end was trimmed by 3 bases and the J gene end by 2 bases; junction bases not matched to a gene: 9.

The J gene is TRBJ2-1, the V gene TRBV4-1, with a weak D call TRBD1 (6 bases). The germline CDR1 and CDR2 sequences are MGHRA and YSYEKL. Trimming shortened V by 0 bases and J by 0 bases, and 12 bases separated the two germline ends. This CDR3 contains 17 residues. CDR3 nucleotides: TGCGCCAGCAGCCAAGAACAGGGTGACCCCTCCTACAATGAGCAGTTCTTC. Encoded protein: CASSQEQGDPSYNEQFF.

This clone was counted a single time. The rearrangement links TRBV5-1 to TRBJ2-7, with D possibly being TRBD2 (5 bases). V was pared by 3 bases and J by 6 bases, with 10 bases between. The CDR3 runs to 12 residues. Germline CDR1 is SGHRS and CDR2 is YFSETQ. The CDR3 region has the DNA TGCGCCAGCAGCTCACCTAGCAGCGAGCAGTACTTC. As protein: CASSSPSSEQYF.

This sequence joins TRBV11-1 and TRBJ2-5, with 12 bases fitting TRBD2. Losses at the gene ends were 1 base for V and 11 bases for J; bases not matched to a gene: 2. Germline values: CDR1 SGHAT, CDR2 FQDESV (reference sequence). This CDR3 is built from 13 residues. CDR3 sequence reads: CASSLGTSGAQYF. The CDR3 DNA reads TGTGCCAGCAGCTTAGGGACTAGCGGGGCACAGTACTTC.

This clone has more than one count but fewer than ten. This chain links TRBV12-5 with TRBJ1-5; D not certain. CDR3 length: 12 residues. Trimming left V 3 bases short and J 2 bases short, with 2 bases between. CDR1 and CDR2 from the germline V gene are LGHNT and FRNRAP. The CDR3 here is CASGFGNQPQHF. DNA of the CDR3: TGTGCTAGTGGTTTCGGCAATCAGCCCCAGCATTTT. Looking up the rest from reference TRBV12-5 and TRBJ1-5 gives the full variable domain: DARVTQTPRHKVTEMGQEVTMRCQPILGHNTVFWYRQTMMQGLELLAYFRNRAPLDDSGMPKDRFSAEMPDATLATLKIQPSEPRDSAVYFCASGFGNQPQHFGDGTRLSIL.

The chain couples TRBV4-1 to TRBJ2-7, with 8 positions matching TRBD2. This CDR3 spans 16 amino acids. Germline CDR1 and CDR2: MGHRA and YSYEKL. The V gene end was trimmed by 1 base and the J gene end by 2 bases; junction bases not matched to a gene: 7. The CDR3 is CASSQVASGSAYEQYF. The CDR3 DNA follows: TGCGCCAGCAGCCAAGTGGCCAGCGGGAGCGCCTACGAGCAGTACTTC.

This clone was picked up one time. The chain combines TRBV27 with TRBJ2-1; TRBD1 is a possible D gene (6 bases). CDR3 length: 14 amino acids. Trimming took off 5 bases at V and 9 bases at J, with 17 bases between the two ends. Germline V gene sequence: CDR1 MNHEY, CDR2 SMNVEV (reference sequence). This chain's CDR3 is CASSGTTGFTEQFF. The CDR3 DNA sequence: TGTGCCAGCAGTGGAACTACAGGGTTCACTGAGCAGTTCTTC.

This chain joins TRBV2 and TRBJ1-5; D gene uncertain. V lost 3 bases and J 0 bases, leaving 9 bases between the germline ends. CDR3 length equals 15 residues. CDR1 is SNHLY and CDR2 is FYNNEI in the germline V gene. The CDR3 region has the DNA TGTGCCAGCAGTGACCTGAGGGATAGCAATCAGCCCCAGCATTTT. Translated, it gives CASSDLRDSNQPQHF.

The rearrangement uses TRBV7-2 and TRBJ2-2; 9 nucleotides agree with TRBD2. Germline V gene lookup returns CDR1 SGHTA and CDR2 FQGNSA. The CDR3 spans 18 residues. V gave up 1 base and J gave up 6 bases; unmatched junction bases: 12. CDR3 amino acids: CASSLVAGGATHAGELFF. The CDR3 region has the DNA TGTGCCAGCAGCTTAGTGGCGGGAGGGGCCACGCACGCCGGGGAGCTGTTTTTT.

This clone was counted a single time. The gene calls are TRBV14 and TRBJ1-1; 7 positions agree with TRBD1. Per the germline V gene, CDR1 is SGHDN and CDR2 is FVKESK. J was trimmed by 6 bases and V by 6 bases; bases with no gene match: 7. The CDR3 is 13 residues long. The CDR3 DNA reads TGTGCCAGCAGACGACAGGGCCGGTCTGAAGCTTTCTTT. Translation: CASRRQGRSEAFF.

The chain links TRBV10-3 to TRBJ1-3; D is possibly TRBD1 (5 bases). This CDR3 is 15 amino acids long. CDR1 and CDR2 from the germline V gene are ENHRY and SYGVKD. V lost 0 bases to trimming and J lost 4 bases, with 10 bases between them. CDR3 sequence (DNA): TGTGCCATCAGTGAGTCCGACAGCGTAGGAAACACCATATATTTT. Amino acid sequence: CAISESDSVGNTIYF.

CDR3 coding DNA: TGTGCCAGCAGTTTAACAGGGGGAGGATCAGGAAACACCATATATTTT. Translating gives CASSLTGGGSGNTIYF. The rearrangement links TRBV27 to TRBJ1-3, with 8 bases aligning to TRBD1. V was clipped by 2 bases and J by 4 bases; unmatched bases: 7. This CDR3 is 16 amino acids long. Germline CDR1 and CDR2: MNHEY and SMNVEV (reference sequence).

This chain joins TRBV6-1 and TRBJ1-1; 7 bases are shared with TRBD1. Germline assignment: CDR1 MNHNS and CDR2 SASEGT. The CDR3 loop spans 14 amino acids. The J segment lost 5 bases and the V segment lost 6 bases, leaving 9 bases of the junction unmatched. The CDR3 is CASRETGTGTEAFF. The CDR3 nucleotides read TGTGCCAGCAGGGAGACAGGGACGGGGACTGAAGCTTTCTTT.